Listed here are 19 T cell receptor beta chains from one sample, sequenced in a study of blood T cell repertoires in COVID-19. This table comes from immunoSEQ multiplex PCR, and its TCRdb copy is limited to in-frame clones, with some not included. Seen here are over 35,000 clones, about 80% observed once, and the top ten hold 24%. The specimen sequenced was peripheral blood. The source of these receptors is a human donor with acute or convalescent COVID-19. The donor label of this sample is uncertain.

The chain carries TRBV27 and TRBJ1-2; the D gene is possibly TRBD1 (5 bases). V was cut by 5 bases and J by 6 bases, with 19 bases left in between. Germline V CDR1 and CDR2: MNHEY, SMNVEV (reference sequence). The CDR3 extends over 15 amino acids. CDR3 in amino acids: CASSALSGGDDGYTF. The CDR3 coding sequence is TGTGCCAGCAGTGCTTTATCCGGGGGGGACGATGGCTACACCTTC.

CDR3 bases: TGTGCCAGCAGCCCCCTCCCGGGAGGGACGAACACCGGGGAGCTGTTTTTT. Translation: CASSPLPGGTNTGELFF. The chain links TRBV11-2 to TRBJ2-2, with 8 bases lining up with TRBD2. There are 17 residues in the CDR3. V shed 5 bases and J 0 bases; nucleotides not matched to a gene: 8. Germline V gene data show CDR1 as SGHAT and CDR2 as FQNNGV.

The genes are TRBV4-1 and TRBJ2-3, with 9 bases identical to TRBD2. Germline loops: CDR1 MGHRA, CDR2 YSYEKL. The trim removed 0 bases at V and 5 bases at J, leaving 9 bases unmatched. This CDR3 comprises 17 residues. In nucleotides, the CDR3 is TGCGCCAGCAGCCAAGAACCCCTAGCGGGATGGGGAGATACGCAGTATTTT. It specifies CASSQEPLAGWGDTQYF.

This rearrangement joins TRBV5-1 to TRBJ1-2; TRBD1 matches 7 bases. This CDR3 region has 14 residues. Germline assignment: CDR1 SGHRS and CDR2 YFSETQ. The J segment lost 4 bases and the V segment lost 1 base, leaving 4 bases of the junction unmatched. The DNA of the CDR3 is TGCGCCAGCAGCTTGCCCCAGGGGGGCTATGGCTACACCTTC. It specifies CASSLPQGGYGYTF. The whole variable domain, filled in from reference TRBV5-1 and TRBJ1-2, reads KAGVTQTPRYLIKTRGQQVTLSCSPISGHRSVSWYQQTPGQGLQFLFEYFSETQRNKGNFPGRFSGRQFSNSRSEMNVSTLELGDSALYLCASSLPQGGYGYTFGSGTRLTVV.

This chain joins TRBV6-5 and TRBJ2-7; possible D gene TRBD2, 6 bases. V gave up 6 bases and J gave up 5 bases, with 17 bases separating them. The CDR3 is 14 residues long. Germline CDR1 MNHEY, CDR2 SVGAGI. CDR3 in DNA: TGTGCCAGCAGATCTGGGACTCCGTTGGACGAGCAGTACTTC. Translating it yields CASRSGTPLDEQYF.

The CDR3 DNA sequence: TGTGCCAGCAGTTTACCAGGGCAAGTTGAGAGGCCCCAGCATTTT. Amino acid sequence: CASSLPGQVERPQHF. The rearrangement uses TRBV28 and TRBJ1-5, with a weak D call TRBD1 (5 bases). Per the germline V gene, CDR1 is MDHEN and CDR2 is SYDVKM. Trimming took 2 bases from V and 9 from J, leaving 17 bases between them. This CDR3 is 15 amino acids long. The variable domain in full, with the rest retrieved from reference TRBV28 and TRBJ1-5, is DVKVTQSSRYLVKRTGEKVFLECVQDMDHENMFWYRQDPGLGLRLIYFSYDVKMKEKGDIPEGYSVSREKKERFSLILESASTNQTSMYLCASSLPGQVERPQHFGDGTRLSIL.

The chain recombines TRBV6-6 with TRBJ2-3, with 7 bases that match TRBD2. Germline V lookup: CDR1 MNHNY, CDR2 SVGAGI (reference sequence). The CDR3 consists of 13 residues. The J segment lost 4 bases and the V segment lost 5 bases, leaving 3 bases of the junction unmatched. The CDR3: CASSRGGADTQYF. DNA of the CDR3: TGTGCCAGCAGTCGGGGAGGGGCAGATACGCAGTATTTT.

The V and J genes are TRBV5-1 and TRBJ2-1; 10 bases agree with TRBD2. With V trimmed by 0 bases and J by 4 bases, 4 bases remained unmatched. Germline lookup yields CDR1 SGHRS and CDR2 YFSETQ. There are 16 residues in the CDR3. The CDR3 DNA reads as TGCGCCAGCAGCTTGGAAGCAGCGGGGGGGTACAATGAGCAGTTCTTC. This translates into CASSLEAAGGYNEQFF.

The rearrangement uses TRBV11-1 and TRBJ2-2, with 7 nucleotides matching TRBD2. After removal of 7 bases from V and 7 bases from J, the junction contained 3 bases not matched to a gene. The germline V gene has CDR1 SGHAT and CDR2 FQDESV (reference sequence). This CDR3 contains 12 residues. The CDR3 DNA follows: TGTGCCAGCAATGGCGGGAGCGGGGAGCTGTTTTTT. Amino acid sequence: CASNGGSGELFF.

This clone was counted only a few times. The CDR3 DNA follows: TGTGCCAGCAGTGAAAACAGCTATCTAAATCAGCCCCAGCATTTT. It codes for CASSENSYLNQPQHF. The V gene is TRBV2, the J gene TRBJ1-5; D is ambiguous. Per the germline V gene, CDR1 is SNHLY and CDR2 is FYNNEI. The CDR3 runs to 15 residues. V was shortened by 2 bases and J by 4 bases, with 12 bases between the two germline ends.

The rearrangement uses TRBV28 and TRBJ1-2, with 12 nucleotides matching TRBD1. The CDR3 is 17 amino acids. Trimming cost V 0 bases and J 4 bases; bases outside gene matches: 6. Germline CDR1 is MDHEN and CDR2 is SYDVKM. The CDR3 nucleotides are TGTGCCAGCAGTTTATGGGGACAGGGGGCGAGGAGCTATGGCTACACCTTC. Encoded protein: CASSLWGQGARSYGYTF.

The chain couples TRBV9 to TRBJ1-6, with D perhaps TRBD1 (5 bases). Trimming stripped 1 base from V and 7 bases from J, with 9 bases between. CDR3 size: 14 residues. The germline V gene has CDR1 SGDLS and CDR2 YYNGEE. CDR3 region: CASSVYDRNSPLHF. CDR3 DNA: TGTGCCAGCAGCGTATACGACAGAAATTCACCCCTCCACTTT. The complete variable domain, with remaining parts taken from reference TRBV9 and TRBJ1-6, reads DSGVTQTPKHLITATGQRVTLRCSPRSGDLSVYWYQQSLDQGLQFLIQYYNGEERAKGNILERFSAQQFPDLHSELNLSSLELGDSALYFCASSVYDRNSPLHFGNGTRLTVT.

The chain links TRBV3-1 (or the pseudogene TRBV3-2) to TRBJ2-3; weak D call: TRBD1 (5 bases). The germline V and J ends were trimmed by 5 bases and 6 bases, with 12 bases remaining between them. The CDR3 loop spans 13 amino acids. Germline CDR1 LGHDT, CDR2 YNNKEL (reference sequence). This CDR3 is CASSLQGADTQYF. CDR3 bases: TGTGCCAGCAGCTTACAAGGGGCGGATACGCAGTATTTT.

The chain couples TRBV28 to TRBJ1-3, with a weak D call TRBD1 (5 bases). V was cut by 4 bases and J by 4 bases, with 11 bases left in between. The CDR3 extends over 14 amino acids. CDR1 MDHEN and CDR2 SYDVKM come from the germline V gene. In DNA, the CDR3 is TGTGCCAGCAGTTCCGGGGGACCCGGAAACACCATATATTTT. Its protein product is CASSSGGPGNTIYF.

V usage is TRBV6-5 and J usage is TRBJ1-2; no definite D call. The V end was cut by 7 bases, the J end by 0 bases, with 12 bases between. The CDR3 is 14 residues long. Germline assignment: CDR1 MNHEY and CDR2 SVGAGI. The CDR3 nucleotides are TGTGCCAGCACTCTCCCGGTAGCTAACTATGGCTACACCTTC. Translated: CASTLPVANYGYTF.

This clone was detected only once. V gene TRBV28 combines with J gene TRBJ2-7; 13 positions agree with TRBD2. V shed 4 bases and J 3 bases; nucleotides not matched to a gene: 3. This CDR3 is built from 15 residues. The germline V gene encodes CDR1 MDHEN and CDR2 SYDVKM. The CDR3 nucleotides are TGTGCCAGCAGTTCCGGGACTAGCGGGGTCTACGAGCAGTACTTC. Translation gives CASSSGTSGVYEQYF.

This chain uses TRBV28 with TRBJ2-3; 8 bases match TRBD2. The CDR3 contains 15 residues. Germline trimming cut 5 bases from V and 3 bases from J; bases unmatched to any gene: 7. The germline CDR1 and CDR2 sequences are MDHEN and SYDVKM. The DNA for the CDR3 is TGTGCCAGCAGTATCGTAGCGGGGCATACAGATACGCAGTATTTT. Protein product: CASSIVAGHTDTQYF. The whole variable domain, remainder taken from reference TRBV28 and TRBJ2-3, is DVKVTQSSRYLVKRTGEKVFLECVQDMDHENMFWYRQDPGLGLRLIYFSYDVKMKEKGDIPEGYSVSREKKERFSLILESASTNQTSMYLCASSIVAGHTDTQYFGPGTRLTVL.

The rearrangement uses TRBV15 and TRBJ2-7; D is perhaps TRBD2 (5 bases). Germline assignment: CDR1 LNHNV and CDR2 YYDKDF (reference sequence). The CDR3 loop spans 14 amino acids. The V end lost 0 bases, the J end lost 4 bases, and 10 bases lay between the germline ends. The CDR3: CATSRDRGSYEQYF. CDR3 DNA sequence: TGTGCCACCAGCAGAGATCGGGGTTCTTACGAGCAGTACTTC.

V usage is TRBV5-4 and J usage is TRBJ2-1, with D unresolved. CDR1 SGHNT and CDR2 YYREEE come from the germline V gene (reference sequence). The V end lost 7 bases, the J end lost 5 bases, and 10 bases lay between the germline ends. The CDR3 length is 12 residues. The CDR3 loop reads CASGLADNEQFF. The DNA of the CDR3 is TGTGCCAGCGGCCTCGCGGACAATGAGCAGTTCTTC.